The next 15 T cell receptor beta chains were all read from a single sample in a study of spatial heterogeneity in lung cancer. Regarding time point: blood at routine non-recurrence follow-up after resection. Unsorted whole RNA from tumor, nontumor lung or frozen PBMC underwent sequencing. TCRdb reprocessed the 5' RACE reads with MiXCR, giving one entry per CDR3 protein. In the table there are tens of thousands of distinct CDR3 sequences, 6% to 8.5% of which are singletons. Sequenced material: PBMCs, taken at follow-up. The receptors derive from a female donor with early-stage non-small cell lung cancer.

The chain combines TRBV7-8 with TRBJ2-6; D is undetermined. Germline CDR1 and CDR2: SGHVS and FQNEAQ. There are 17 residues in the CDR3. V shed 0 bases and J shed 1 base, with 10 bases lying between them. This chain's CDR3 is CASSLASVVSGANVLTF. As DNA, the CDR3 is TGTGCCAGCAGCTTAGCTTCGGTAGTATCTGGGGCCAACGTCCTGACTTTC.

This clonotype was detected many times. J is TRBJ2-5 and V is TRBV6-2 or TRBV6-3; the D gene is possibly TRBD2 (5 bases). This CDR3 is built from 14 residues. V was trimmed by 7 bases and J by 0 bases, leaving 12 bases between them. Looked up from germline, CDR1 is MNHEY and CDR2 is SVGEGT. DNA of the CDR3: TGTGCCAGCACGCCCGGGGTTGACCAAGAGACCCAGTACTTC. Protein product: CASTPGVDQETQYF.

This clonotype was detected ten times or more. The V and J genes are TRBV6-5 and TRBJ2-1; perhaps TRBD1 as D (5 bases). Germline assignment: CDR1 MNHEY and CDR2 SVGAGI. The V end lost 6 bases, the J end lost 3 bases, and 9 bases lay between the germline ends. This CDR3 is built from 13 residues. In DNA, the CDR3 is TGTGCCAGCAGCTCCGACAGCTACAATGAGCAGTTCTTC. It is translated as CASSSDSYNEQFF.

This clonotype has only a few counts. V is TRBV7-9 and J is TRBJ1-6, with D perhaps TRBD1 (6 bases). Looked up from germline, CDR1 is SEHNR and CDR2 is FQNEAQ (reference sequence). This CDR3 region has 13 residues. V was shortened by 5 bases and J by 9 bases, with 11 bases between the two germline ends. The CDR3 region has the DNA TGTGCCAGCAGCACGAGAGGGGGTTCACCCCTCCACTTT. Translating it yields CASSTRGGSPLHF.

At least ten counts were recorded for this clonotype. The chain has TRBV20-1 and TRBJ1-1; the D gene is possibly TRBD1 (6 bases). This CDR3 has 14 residues. V was cut by 6 bases and J by 2 bases, with 16 bases left in between. Germline CDR1 DFQATT, CDR2 SNEGSKA (reference sequence). CDR3 DNA: TGCAGTGCCCATGCAGGGGCCGTTAACACTGAAGCTTTCTTT. The encoded protein is CSAHAGAVNTEAFF.

V usage is TRBV7-3 and J usage is TRBJ1-5; D ambiguous. The CDR3 runs to 13 residues. V lost 1 base to trimming and J lost 5 bases, with 6 bases between them. Germline loops: CDR1 SGHTA, CDR2 FQGTGA. This CDR3 is CASSLKGDQPQHF. The CDR3 nucleotides are TGTGCCAGCAGCTTAAAGGGTGATCAGCCCCAGCATTTT. Full variable domain (rest looked up from reference TRBV7-3 and TRBJ1-5): GAGVSQTPSNKVTEKGKYVELRCDPISGHTALYWYRQSLGQGPEFLIYFQGTGAADDSGLPNDRFFAVRPEGSVSTLKIQRTERGDSAVYLCASSLKGDQPQHFGDGTRLSIL.

This clonotype was seen repeatedly, ten times or more. The chain employs TRBV30 and TRBJ2-2, with 7 bases that match TRBD2. Germline loops: CDR1 GTSNPN, CDR2 SVGIG (reference sequence). The CDR3 extends over 13 amino acids. Losses at the gene ends were 3 bases for V and 7 bases for J; bases not matched to a gene: 5. CDR3 sequence (DNA): TGTGCCTGGAGGGGAGGGTTCGGCGGGGAGCTGTTTTTT. As protein: CAWRGGFGGELFF.

The chain is built from TRBV5-6 and TRBJ2-1; 13 positions match TRBD2. This CDR3 is built from 15 residues. Germline V CDR1 and CDR2: SGHDT, YYEEEE. J lost 7 bases, V lost 4 bases, and 5 bases had no gene match. The CDR3 sequence is CASSRGTSGENEQFF. CDR3 in DNA: TGTGCCAGCAGCCGCGGGACTAGCGGGGAAAATGAGCAGTTCTTC.

V is TRBV20-1 and J is TRBJ1-6; D unresolved. The CDR3 sequence is 13 residues long. Germline loops: CDR1 DFQATT, CDR2 SNEGSKA (reference sequence). Trimming removed 3 bases at V and 5 bases at J, with 8 bases between. The CDR3 is CSARPGNNSPLHF. In nucleotides, the CDR3 is TGCAGTGCTAGGCCAGGAAATAATTCACCCCTCCACTTT.

This clonotype occurred a few times. The chain recombines TRBV5-5 with TRBJ2-5; D perhaps matches TRBD1 (5 bases). Germline CDR1 and CDR2: SGHKS and YYEKEE (reference sequence). V was cut by 0 bases and J by 4 bases, with 19 bases left in between. The CDR3 is 17 residues long. The CDR3 DNA follows: TGTGCCAGCAGCTTGGGATTGCAGGGAATCCGCCCAGAGACCCAGTACTTC. Amino acid sequence: CASSLGLQGIRPETQYF.

The rearrangement uses TRBV20-1 and TRBJ2-7; 7 bases map to TRBD1. The CDR3 sequence is 12 residues long. With V trimmed by 6 bases and J by 5 bases, 7 bases remained unmatched. Germline-derived CDR1 and CDR2 are DFQATT and SNEGSKA (reference sequence). The CDR3 DNA is TGCAGTGCCATAGGACAGGTCGACGAGCAGTACTTC. It encodes CSAIGQVDEQYF.

The V gene is TRBV6-2 or TRBV6-3, the J gene TRBJ1-1; D is possibly TRBD1 (5 bases). Germline V gives CDR1 MNHEY, CDR2 SVGEGT. V lost 6 bases to trimming and J lost 5 bases, with 19 bases between them. CDR3 length: 15 residues. The CDR3 DNA is TGTGCCAGCAGCCGCCGTTGGGGGGAAGGAACTGAAGCTTTCTTT. Its protein product is CASSRRWGEGTEAFF.

This clonotype occurred many times. The V gene is TRBV19, the J gene TRBJ1-5; 8 positions agree with TRBD1. V was clipped by 5 bases and J by 7 bases; unmatched bases: 7. The CDR3 sequence is 14 residues long. Germline CDR1 and CDR2: LNHDA and SQIVND (reference sequence). The CDR3 nucleotides read TGTGCCAGTAGTTTCCGGACAGGGAACCAGCCCCAGCATTTT. It codes for CASSFRTGNQPQHF. Filled out from reference TRBV19 and TRBJ1-5, the complete variable domain reads DGGITQSPKYLFRKEGQNVTLSCEQNLNHDAMYWYRQDPGQGLRLIYYSQIVNDFQKGDIAEGYSVSREKKESFPLTVTSAQKNPTAFYLCASSFRTGNQPQHFGDGTRLSIL.

This clonotype was counted many times. CDR3 nucleotides: TGTGCCAGCAGCTGGGGGGACAGAGCCTACGAGCAGTACTTC. Its translation: CASSWGDRAYEQYF. This chain connects TRBV7-9 to TRBJ2-7, with a possible D match to TRBD1 (7 bases). Trimming shortened V by 4 bases and J by 2 bases, and 12 bases separated the two germline ends. CDR1 SEHNR and CDR2 FQNEAQ come from the germline V gene (reference sequence). CDR3 length: 14 residues.

This clonotype was picked up many times. This chain's CDR3 is CASKSDRWAGANVLTF. The CDR3 DNA reads as TGTGCCAGCAAGTCTGACAGGTGGGCCGGGGCCAACGTCCTGACTTTC. The J gene is TRBJ2-6, the V gene TRBV2, with D tentatively TRBD1 (6 bases). Germline CDR1 reads SNHLY; CDR2 reads FYNNEI. V lost 7 bases and J 4 bases, leaving 17 bases between the germline ends. The length of the CDR3 is 16 residues.